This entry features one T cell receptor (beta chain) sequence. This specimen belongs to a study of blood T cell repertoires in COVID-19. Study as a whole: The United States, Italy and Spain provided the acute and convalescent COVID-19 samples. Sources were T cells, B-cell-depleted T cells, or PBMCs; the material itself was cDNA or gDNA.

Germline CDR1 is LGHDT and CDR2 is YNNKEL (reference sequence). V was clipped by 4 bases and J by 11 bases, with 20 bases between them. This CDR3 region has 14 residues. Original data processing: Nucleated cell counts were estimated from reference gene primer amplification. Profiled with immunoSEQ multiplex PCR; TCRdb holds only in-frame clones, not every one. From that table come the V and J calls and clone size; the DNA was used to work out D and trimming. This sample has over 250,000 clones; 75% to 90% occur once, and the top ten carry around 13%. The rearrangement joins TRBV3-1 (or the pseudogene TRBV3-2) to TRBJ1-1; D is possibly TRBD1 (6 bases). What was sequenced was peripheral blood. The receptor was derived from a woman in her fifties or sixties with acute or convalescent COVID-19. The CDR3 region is CASSPGRGLLGAFF. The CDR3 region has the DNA TGTGCCAGCAGCCCTGGGCGGGGGCTCCTGGGGGCTTTCTTT.